This T cell receptor (beta chain) is drawn from a study of shared clonotypes between healthy human individuals. The table came from immunoSEQ multiplex PCR; TCRdb's copy has only in-frame clones and leaves some out. This table has under 650,000 clones, less than 96% appearing once. Per germline, CDR1 LNHDA and CDR2 SQIVND (reference sequence). V shed 6 bases and J 4 bases; nucleotides not matched to a gene: 6. This CDR3 has 15 residues. The chain has TRBV19 and TRBJ2-3; 11 bases map to TRBD1. This clonotype was obtained from a woman in her 30s in good health. The source material was naive CD4+ T cells sorted from blood. Subset described: CD45RA+ positively selected. The CDR3 sequence is CASRQGQGEADTQYF. CDR3 DNA sequence: TGTGCCAGTAGACAGGGACAGGGGGAGGCAGATACGCAGTATTTT.